One sample yielded the 18 T cell receptor beta chains listed below, sequenced in a study of blood T cell repertoires in COVID-19. Sequencing used immunoSEQ multiplex PCR; TCRdb keeps in-frame clones, though not all of them. Of 75,000 or so clones in the sample, approximately 86% were seen once. Sequenced: peripheral blood. The receptor source for this set is a man aged 50 to 60 with acute or convalescent COVID-19.

This chain uses TRBV11-2 with TRBJ2-2, with a weak D call TRBD2 (6 bases). V gave up 5 bases and J gave up 4 bases, with 11 bases separating them. The CDR3 contains 14 residues. Germline CDR1 SGHAT, CDR2 FQNNGV. The DNA for the CDR3 is TGTGCCAGCAGCCGTTCCGGGGGCACCGGGGAGCTGTTTTTT. Protein sequence: CASSRSGGTGELFF.

The V call is TRBV11-2, the J call TRBJ2-1, with D possibly being TRBD2 (5 bases). V lost 7 bases to trimming and J lost 7 bases, with 14 bases between them. The germline gives CDR1 SGHAT, CDR2 FQNNGV. The length of the CDR3 is 13 residues. The CDR3 DNA reads TGTGCCAGCATCTGGAGGCTTGGTAATGAGCAGTTCTTC. Protein sequence: CASIWRLGNEQFF.

V usage is TRBV10-2 and J usage is TRBJ2-4; D possibly corresponds to TRBD2 (6 bases). The V end was cut by 2 bases, the J end by 4 bases, with 12 bases between. CDR1 and CDR2 from the germline V gene are WSHSY and SAAADI. The CDR3 totals 15 residues. CDR3 sequence: CASSEIAAGKNIQYF. For the CDR3, the DNA is TGCGCCAGCAGTGAGATAGCGGCGGGGAAAAACATTCAGTACTTC.

The V and J genes are TRBV6-6 and TRBJ1-5, with 8 bases identical to TRBD1. Germline CDR1 MNHNY, CDR2 SVGAGI (reference sequence). The CDR3 length is 15 residues. V was clipped by 4 bases and J by 6 bases; unmatched bases: 8. CDR3 nucleotide sequence: TGTGCCAGCAGTTCCCAACAGGGGGGCGGTCAGCCCCAGCATTTT. Translated: CASSSQQGGGQPQHF.

This clone was observed a handful of times. This chain links TRBV29-1 with TRBJ2-1, with a weak D call TRBD2 (5 bases). The V gene lost 4 bases and the J gene lost 1 base, with 14 bases spanning the gap. Germline V CDR1 and CDR2: SQVTM, ANQGSEA. This CDR3 comprises 15 residues. CDR3 DNA sequence: TGCAGCGTTGCCCCCGGGCCGGGGTCCTACAATGAGCAGTTCTTC. Its protein product is CSVAPGPGSYNEQFF.

The V call is TRBV9, the J call TRBJ2-5, with D unresolved. Trimming stripped 0 bases from V and 5 bases from J, with 5 bases between. CDR1 is SGDLS, CDR2 YYNGEE, per germline. The length of the CDR3 is 12 residues. CDR3 region: CASSVGSETQYF. Written as DNA, the CDR3 is TGTGCCAGCAGCGTAGGTTCTGAGACCCAGTACTTC. Drawing the rest from reference TRBV9 and TRBJ2-5, the complete variable domain is DSGVTQTPKHLITATGQRVTLRCSPRSGDLSVYWYQQSLDQGLQFLIQYYNGEERAKGNILERFSAQQFPDLHSELNLSSLELGDSALYFCASSVGSETQYFGPGTRLLVL.

This chain uses TRBV4-1 with TRBJ2-1, with 7 bases identical to TRBD1. Unmatched junction bases numbered 10, after V lost 4 bases and J lost 10 bases. Germline-derived CDR1 and CDR2 are MGHRA and YSYEKL. This CDR3 comprises 14 residues. This chain's CDR3 is CASSRGPGQVEQFF. CDR3 nucleotide sequence: TGCGCCAGCAGCCGGGGGCCCGGACAGGTAGAGCAGTTCTTC.

This clone was recorded only once. The chain uses TRBV7-2 and TRBJ2-2; the match to TRBD1 covers 11 bases. V lost 2 bases, J lost 5 bases, and 10 bases stayed unmatched. Germline lookup yields CDR1 SGHTA and CDR2 FQGNSA. The length of the CDR3 is 18 residues. CDR3 DNA: TGTGCCAGCAGCTTATCCGGACAGGGGGCGATTGGGACCGGGGAGCTGTTTTTT. This encodes CASSLSGQGAIGTGELFF. Complete variable domain (other parts from reference TRBV7-2 and TRBJ2-2): GAGVSQSPSNKVTEKGKDVELRCDPISGHTALYWYRQSLGQGLEFLIYFQGNSAPDKSGLPSDRFSAERTGGSVSTLTIQRTQQEDSAVYLCASSLSGQGAIGTGELFFGEGSRLTVL.

The genes are TRBV2 and TRBJ2-3; 11 nucleotides match TRBD2. J lost 2 bases, V lost 6 bases, and 4 bases had no gene match. The CDR3 length is 15 residues. Germline V CDR1 and CDR2: SNHLY, FYNNEI. CDR3 nucleotides: TGTGCCAGCAGCCTACTAGCGGGGGTCACAGATACGCAGTATTTT. Encoded protein: CASSLLAGVTDTQYF. The variable domain in full, completed from reference TRBV2 and TRBJ2-3, reads EPEVTQTPSHQVTQMGQEVILRCVPISNHLYFYWYRQILGQKVEFLVSFYNNEISEKSEIFDDQFSVERPDGSNFTLKIRSTKLEDSAMYFCASSLLAGVTDTQYFGPGTRLTVL.

This sequence joins TRBV11-2 and TRBJ2-3, with 9 positions matching TRBD1. The V and J ends lost 4 bases and 5 bases, in that order; junction bases with no gene match: 4. From germline, CDR1 is SGHAT and CDR2 FQNNGV. The CDR3 runs to 14 residues. The CDR3 is CASSSQGAGDTQYF. CDR3 DNA sequence: TGTGCCAGCAGCTCACAGGGGGCCGGAGATACGCAGTATTTT.

Details on this clone: This sample also contains other DNA sequences that code for the same CDR3. The V and J genes are TRBV2 and TRBJ2-2, with D maybe TRBD1 (5 bases). Per germline, CDR1 SNHLY and CDR2 FYNNEI. V dropped 3 bases and J dropped 4 bases, with 9 bases sitting between them. This CDR3 region has 14 residues. The DNA of the CDR3 is TGTGCCAGCAGTGACAGGGTGGGCACCGGGGAGCTGTTTTTT. It translates to CASSDRVGTGELFF.

V usage is TRBV19 and J usage is TRBJ1-1; D may be TRBD1 (5 bases). Germline V gene data show CDR1 as LNHDA and CDR2 as SQIVND (reference sequence). The CDR3 consists of 14 residues. Trimming cost V 7 bases and J 1 base, with 13 bases left between them. CDR3 region: CASTIERGNTEAFF. For the CDR3, the DNA is TGTGCCAGTACCATAGAAAGGGGGAACACTGAAGCTTTCTTT.

J is TRBJ2-3 and V is TRBV18, with TRBD2 matching 8 bases. With V trimmed by 10 bases and J by 3 bases, 9 bases remained unmatched. Per the germline V gene, CDR1 is KGHSH and CDR2 is LQKENI. CDR3 length: 14 residues. DNA of the CDR3: TGTGCCACCACGGGGGGGCAGAGGACAGATACGCAGTATTTT. Translated: CATTGGQRTDTQYF.

The chain uses TRBV9 and TRBJ2-1; TRBD1 matches 10 bases. The junction had 3 bases not matched to a gene; V was cut back by 3 bases and J by 0 bases. The CDR3 contains 16 residues. The V gene's germline CDR1 is SGDLS and CDR2 YYNGEE. The CDR3 is CASSAGQGISYNEQFF. In DNA, the CDR3 is TGTGCCAGCAGCGCGGGACAGGGGATCTCCTACAATGAGCAGTTCTTC.

The rearrangement links TRBV19 to TRBJ2-5; 10 nucleotides agree with TRBD2. This CDR3 has 13 amino acids. Germline V gene lookup returns CDR1 LNHDA and CDR2 SQIVND (reference sequence). V dropped 7 bases and J dropped 5; count of bases not matched to a gene: 4. CDR3 residues: CASTLAGEETQYF. In DNA form, the CDR3 reads TGTGCCAGTACCCTAGCGGGGGAGGAGACCCAGTACTTC.

This clone was detected only once. The V call is TRBV29-1, the J call TRBJ2-3, with 7 bases aligning to TRBD2. The CDR3 is 13 amino acids. Germline CDR1 and CDR2: SQVTM and ANQGSEA. The ends lost 6 bases at V and 2 bases at J; junction bases unmatched: 5. CDR3 sequence: CSVKRDYTDTQYF. The DNA of the CDR3 is TGCAGCGTCAAAAGGGACTACACAGATACGCAGTATTTT.

This chain links TRBV24-1 with TRBJ2-7, with TRBD1 identical over 9 bases. CDR3 size: 14 residues. The germline CDR1 and CDR2 sequences are KGHDR and SFDVKD. Trimming removed 4 bases from V and 5 bases from J; junction bases left unmatched: 5. The DNA of the CDR3 is TGTGCCACCAGTGACCCGGGACAGGGTAACGAGCAGTACTTC. This encodes CATSDPGQGNEQYF.

This chain links TRBV11-2 with TRBJ2-7, with TRBD1 identical over 9 bases. The V segment lost 0 bases and the J segment 3 bases; nucleotides outside the gene matches: 9. The germline CDR1 and CDR2 sequences are SGHAT and FQNNGV. The CDR3 loop spans 17 amino acids. CDR3 DNA: TGTGCCAGCAGCTTAGATCCCCGGGACAGGGACGACTACGAGCAGTACTTC. Translation: CASSLDPRDRDDYEQYF.